This T cell receptor beta chain comes out of a study of cytomegalovirus exposure and HLA in healthy donors. Study-wide findings and caveats: Reported results showed that the classifier diagnosed cytomegalovirus status with high specificity and sensitivity. A later analysis linked a missense variant in DCLRE1C to the trimming of TCR beta V and J genes.

With respect to this clone: The target antigen is unknown.

The CDR3 is 15 amino acids. CDR1 is MNHNS, CDR2 SASEGT, per germline. J was trimmed by 3 bases and V by 5 bases; bases with no gene match: 9. A multiplex PCR was run with 60 Vbeta primers and 13 Jbeta primers. Libraries were prepared by immunoSEQ multiplex PCR; TCRdb keeps only in-frame clonotypes and omits some of them. This table has some 170,000 clones, roughly 79% appearing once. V and J are TRBV6-1 and TRBJ2-5, with 7 bases lining up with TRBD2. This TCR was sampled from a young woman in good health and CMV-seropositive. Specimen: PBMCs. Here the CDR3 DNA reads TGTGCCAGCAGTCCCAACGCCGGGGGGAAAGAGACCCAGTACTTC. This gives the protein CASSPNAGGKETQYF.